This T cell receptor (beta chain) derives from a study of Graves' ophthalmopathy and Graves' hyperthyroidism. RNA transcripts were the template, and TCR beta CDR3 regions were amplified from them. HTBI primers primed a first-round RT-PCR, and a second-round multiplex PCR followed. TCRdb reprocessed the multiplex PCR reads via MiXCR and lists one record per CDR3 protein. This repertoire shows around 590,000 distinct CDR3 sequences, approximately 37% found once; its top ten account for about 4.6%. Germline values: CDR1 DFQATT, CDR2 SNEGSKA (reference sequence). CDR3 length: 16 amino acids. Unmatched junction bases numbered 9, after V lost 3 bases and J lost 0 bases.

The receptor was isolated from an adult man with Graves' hyperthyroidism. Sequencing was done on a sample of peripheral blood or thyroid tissue (not recorded which). J is TRBJ1-1 and V is TRBV20-1, with TRBD1 matching over 8 bases. CDR3 DNA sequence: TGCAGTGCTAGGGTCAGGGGGCGGGGTATGAACACTGAAGCTTTCTTT. Its translation is CSARVRGRGMNTEAFF.